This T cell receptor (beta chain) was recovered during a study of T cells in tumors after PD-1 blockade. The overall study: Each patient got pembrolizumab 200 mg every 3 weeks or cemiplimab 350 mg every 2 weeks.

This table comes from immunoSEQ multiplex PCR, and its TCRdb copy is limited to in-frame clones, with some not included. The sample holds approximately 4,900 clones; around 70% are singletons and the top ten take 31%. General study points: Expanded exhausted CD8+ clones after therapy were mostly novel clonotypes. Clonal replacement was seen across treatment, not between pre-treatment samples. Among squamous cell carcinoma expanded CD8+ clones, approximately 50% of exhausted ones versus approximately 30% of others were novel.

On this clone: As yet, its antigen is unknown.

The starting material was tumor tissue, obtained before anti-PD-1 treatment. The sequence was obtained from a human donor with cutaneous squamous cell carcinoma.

CDR3 loop: CAWISYRTGGSGANVLTF. CDR3 DNA: TGTGCCTGGATTTCTTATCGGACAGGGGGCTCTGGGGCCAACGTCCTGACTTTC. The genes are TRBV30 and TRBJ2-6; 10 bases agree with TRBD1. The CDR3 consists of 18 residues. The germline V gene has CDR1 GTSNPN and CDR2 SVGIG (reference sequence). After removal of 4 bases from V and 0 bases from J, the junction contained 9 bases not matched to a gene.